A single sample is the source of the 22 T cell receptor beta chains below, sequenced in a study of identical twins. TCRdb used MiXCR to reprocess the 5' RACE reads, holding one entry per CDR3 protein. This table has about 700,000 distinct CDR3 sequences, 5.5% to 7.5% appearing once. Sequenced sample: naive T cells sorted from blood. The receptors derive from a man between 18 and 35 years old in good health.

The chain couples TRBV7-6 to TRBJ2-1, with D unclear. CDR1 SGHVS and CDR2 FNYEAQ come from the germline V gene. Trimming took 2 bases from V and 7 from J, leaving 6 bases between them. The CDR3 runs 12 residues. For the CDR3, the DNA is TGTGCCAGCAGCTTATATCGGAATGAGCAGTTCTTC. Amino acids: CASSLYRNEQFF.

The chain employs TRBV3-1 and TRBJ1-5; D gene ambiguous. The CDR3 sequence is 15 residues long. Germline V gene sequence: CDR1 LGHDT, CDR2 YNNKEL (reference sequence). V was pared by 1 base and J by 7 bases, with 14 bases between. This CDR3 reads CASSQALGGRQPQHF. DNA for the CDR3: TGTGCCAGCAGCCAAGCTTTGGGTGGGCGACAGCCCCAGCATTTT.

The chain has TRBV6-2 or TRBV6-3 and TRBJ1-2; D gene unclear. Trimming took off 4 bases at V and 3 bases at J, with 9 bases between the two ends. The CDR3 sequence is 13 residues long. Per germline, CDR1 MNHEY and CDR2 SVGEGT. The DNA for the CDR3 is TGTGCCAGCAGTTCCTACGGAGACTATGGCTACACCTTC. Its protein is CASSSYGDYGYTF.

This chain uses TRBV18 with TRBJ2-3; 14 nucleotides align to TRBD2. The CDR3 is 16 amino acids. The germline CDR1 and CDR2 sequences are KGHSH and LQKENI. After removal of 9 bases from V and 2 bases from J, the junction contained 7 bases not matched to a gene. The CDR3 loop reads CASAGTSGRTTDTQYF. The CDR3 DNA is TGTGCCAGTGCCGGGACTAGCGGGAGAACCACAGATACGCAGTATTTT.

This clonotype was recorded at least ten times. J is TRBJ1-4 and V is TRBV7-8, with D possibly being TRBD1 (5 bases). Trimming removed 0 bases from V and 8 bases from J, with 22 bases in between. CDR3 length: 18 residues. Per germline, CDR1 SGHVS and CDR2 FQNEAQ. CDR3 sequence reads: CASSLAARGSHVREKLFF. The CDR3 nucleotides read TGTGCCAGCAGCTTAGCAGCTAGGGGATCCCATGTGCGGGAAAAACTGTTTTTT.

The V and J genes are TRBV29-1 and TRBJ2-2; 7 nucleotides line up with TRBD1. The junction had 6 bases not matched to a gene; V was cut back by 5 bases and J by 3 bases. Germline V lookup: CDR1 SQVTM, CDR2 ANQGSEA. This CDR3 contains 14 residues. CDR3 sequence: CSVQPDRDTGELFF. The DNA of the CDR3 is TGCAGCGTTCAACCAGACAGGGACACCGGGGAGCTGTTTTTT.

This clonotype showed up many times. This chain uses TRBV7-6 with TRBJ2-1; no firm D call. Germline V gene sequence: CDR1 SGHVS, CDR2 FNYEAQ. Deletions cut 5 bases from V and 5 bases from J, with 10 bases between. This CDR3 spans 13 amino acids. The CDR3 spells CASSVARDNEQFF. CDR3 in DNA: TGTGCCAGCAGCGTCGCTCGGGACAATGAGCAGTTCTTC.

This clonotype appeared a few times. CDR3 DNA: TGTGCCAGCGACCAAGCGGGCCAAGAGACCCAGTACTTC. It yields the protein CASDQAGQETQYF. The rearrangement uses TRBV2 and TRBJ2-5; D perhaps matches TRBD2 (6 bases). This CDR3 comprises 13 residues. Germline CDR1 and CDR2: SNHLY and FYNNEI. The ends were cut back, 8 bases at V and 1 base at J, with 11 bases in the middle. Together with reference TRBV2 and TRBJ2-5, the CDR3 gives the full variable domain: EPEVTQTPSHQVTQMGQEVILRCVPISNHLYFYWYRQILGQKVEFLVSFYNNEISEKSEIFDDQFSVERPDGSNFTLKIRSTKLEDSAMYFCASDQAGQETQYFGPGTRLLVL.

This clonotype occurred many times. V usage is TRBV7-6 and J usage is TRBJ2-7; D may be TRBD1 (6 bases). There are 15 residues in the CDR3. CDR1 and CDR2 (germline): SGHVS, FNYEAQ. V was clipped by 5 bases and J by 0 bases, with 14 bases between them. CDR3 protein: CASSTGTESSYEQYF. The DNA for the CDR3 is TGTGCCAGCAGCACAGGGACGGAAAGCTCCTACGAGCAGTACTTC.

In its sample, this clonotype was seen a few times. The rearrangement joins TRBV28 to TRBJ1-4; the D is unclear. The germline CDR1 and CDR2 sequences are MDHEN and SYDVKM. V lost 6 bases and J lost 0, with 11 bases in between. CDR3 length: 15 amino acids. The CDR3 DNA is TGTGCCAGCAGCCCCCTACGGGCAACTAATGAAAAACTGTTTTTT. Its protein product is CASSPLRATNEKLFF.

The sample holds a few counts of this clonotype. This chain joins TRBV29-1 and TRBJ2-5, with 9 nucleotides matching TRBD2. The ends lost 0 bases at V and 3 bases at J; junction bases unmatched: 2. The V gene's germline CDR1 is SQVTM and CDR2 ANQGSEA. The CDR3 sequence is 14 residues long. The CDR3 region is CSVEEIAGEETQYF. The CDR3 bases are TGCAGCGTTGAAGAAATAGCGGGAGAAGAGACCCAGTACTTC. Using reference TRBV29-1 and TRBJ2-5 for the parts outside the CDR3, the full variable domain is SAVISQKPSRDICQRGTSLTIQCQVDSQVTMMFWYRQQPGQSLTLIATANQGSEATYESGFVIDKFPISRPNLTFSTLTVSNMSPEDSSIYLCSVEEIAGEETQYFGPGTRLLVL.

This clonotype has just a few counts. The chain couples TRBV14 to TRBJ2-5; D is unclear. CDR3 length: 12 residues. With 1 base removed from V and 7 bases from J, the gap between germline ends came to 7 bases. Germline V CDR1 and CDR2: SGHDN, FVKESK. The DNA for the CDR3 is TGTGCCAGCAGCCAAGCTCATGGGACCCAGTACTTC. Translating it yields CASSQAHGTQYF.

This clonotype has a count of ten or more. The chain couples TRBV7-2 to TRBJ1-4, with D uncertain. This CDR3 is built from 16 residues. The germline gives CDR1 SGHTA, CDR2 FQGNSA. Deletions cut 1 base from V and 3 bases from J, with 12 bases between. CDR3 DNA: TGTGCCAGCAGCTTAGACCTCTGGGGTGCTAATGAAAAACTGTTTTTT. It codes for CASSLDLWGANEKLFF.

This clonotype was found a few times. J is TRBJ2-5 and V is TRBV21-1; whether TRBD1, the table's D call, matches the DNA was not checked. TRBV21-1 is a pseudogene. This CDR3 contains 15 residues. The CDR3: CASSKVCRGGETQYF. The DNA of the CDR3 is TGTGCCAGCAGCAAAGTCTGCAGGGGAGGAGAGACCCAGTACTTC.

The chain uses TRBV6-1 and TRBJ2-6, with 8 bases aligning to TRBD1. The CDR3 loop spans 17 amino acids. CDR1 and CDR2 (germline): MNHNS, SASEGT. The V and J ends lost 6 bases and 5 bases, in that order; junction bases with no gene match: 12. The CDR3 protein is CASRWTGRQLRANVLTF. Written as DNA, the CDR3 is TGTGCCAGCAGATGGACAGGGAGGCAATTGAGGGCCAACGTCCTGACTTTC.

This clonotype was observed a few times. J is TRBJ1-2 and V is TRBV5-5, with a possible D match to TRBD1 (5 bases). The CDR3 is 15 residues long. CDR1 is SGHKS and CDR2 is YYEKEE in the germline V gene (reference sequence). Trimming removed 3 bases at V and 2 bases at J, with 14 bases between. The CDR3 here is CASSWAGTGNYGYTF. CDR3 coding DNA: TGTGCCAGCAGCTGGGCCGGGACGGGAAACTATGGCTACACCTTC.

The gene calls are TRBV6-2 or TRBV6-3 and TRBJ2-5, with D unclear. With 0 bases removed from V and 5 bases from J, the gap between germline ends came to 7 bases. The CDR3 spans 13 residues. Germline CDR1 reads MNHEY; CDR2 reads SVGEGT. CDR3 amino acids: CASSYSRWETQYF. Written as DNA, the CDR3 is TGTGCCAGCAGTTACTCGAGGTGGGAGACCCAGTACTTC.

DNA for the CDR3: TGCAGCGTTGGGATTACCGGTACCCCCAATCAGCCCCAGCATTTT. Translated: CSVGITGTPNQPQHF. The chain combines TRBV29-1 with TRBJ1-5; D ambiguous. Per the germline V gene, CDR1 is SQVTM and CDR2 is ANQGSEA. The V end was cut by 4 bases, the J end by 3 bases, with 16 bases between. This CDR3 region has 15 residues.

The gene calls are TRBV20-1 and TRBJ2-1, with 9 bases that match TRBD1. The CDR3 sequence is 15 residues long. CDR1 and CDR2 (germline): DFQATT, SNEGSKA (reference sequence). The V and J ends lost 1 base and 9 bases, in that order; junction bases with no gene match: 10. The DNA for the CDR3 is TGCAGTGCTAGAGTCACAGGGGGCGCGGGAAGTGAGCAGTTCTTC. Its protein product is CSARVTGGAGSEQFF.

This clonotype was seen ten or more times. The chain joins TRBV15 to TRBJ2-5; either TRBD1 or TRBD2 may fit D (5 bases each). With 1 base removed from V and 2 bases from J, the gap between germline ends came to 14 bases. This CDR3 region has 16 residues. Germline CDR1 and CDR2: LNHNV and YYDKDF (reference sequence). In nucleotides, the CDR3 is TGTGCCACCAGCAGAGTGACAGCCGGAGGACAAGAGACCCAGTACTTC. This codes for CATSRVTAGGQETQYF.

On this clonotype itself: A much larger clone lies a single base off, so this may be a read error. This chain joins TRBV10-3 and TRBJ1-1; the D gene is possibly TRBD1 (5 bases). CDR3 length: 18 amino acids. The germline V gene encodes CDR1 ENHRY and CDR2 SYGVKD. This CDR3 reads CAIGESLRPGRVGTEAFF. CDR3 bases: TGTGCCATCGGTGAGTCCCTCCGACCGGGGCGAGTGGGCACTGAAGCTTTCTTT.

The V gene is TRBV15, the J gene TRBJ2-2; 7 bases align to TRBD2. The J segment lost 6 bases and the V segment lost 5 bases, leaving 3 bases of the junction unmatched. Germline CDR1 LNHNV, CDR2 YYDKDF (reference sequence). The CDR3 runs 13 residues. The CDR3 reads CATSQLASGELFF. The DNA for the CDR3 is TGTGCCACCAGCCAACTAGCGTCCGGGGAGCTGTTTTTT.